This TCR beta chain appears in the sequencing data of a study of regulatory T cells in long-lasting Graves disease. Time point meaning: persistent/refractory GD, antithyroid drugs over 5 years with positive TRAb. RNA extracted from PBMCs served as the sequencing template. The TCR beta library used iRepertoire HTBI primers with Arm-PCR amplification of CDR3. TCRdb analysed the multiplex PCR reads with MiXCR anew, one entry per CDR3 protein. Of hundreds of thousands of distinct CDR3 sequences detected, less than 25% appear once; the ten largest clones hold about 8.3%. CDR1 ENHRY and CDR2 SYGVKD come from the germline V gene. Unmatched junction bases numbered 7, after V lost 6 bases and J lost 5 bases. This CDR3 contains 15 residues. This clonotype came up many times. No antigen is known for it. General observations from the study: Comparison showed that persistent patients shared more public clonotypes (about 3,000) than new patients (966). Newly diagnosed Graves' patients exceeded persistent ones in TCR diversity. Newly diagnosed disease favored TRBV20-1 and TRBJ2-1 over persistent disease.

The sequence came from a female donor with Graves disease. Material: peripheral blood mononuclear cells (PBMCs), obtained when the disease was refractory, from a patient treated with antithyroid drugs. This chain joins TRBV10-3 and TRBJ2-5; TRBD2 aligns across 12 bases. The CDR3 coding sequence is TGTGCCATCAGCGCTAGCGGGAGGGATTGGGAGACCCAGTACTTC. Its protein product is CAISASGRDWETQYF.